The 25 T cell receptor beta chains in this list originate from one sample, sequenced in a study of CD8 T cells in Susac syndrome. Random hexamers were used to reverse transcribe roughly 0.5 to 1 ug of RNA. TCRdb fed the immunoSEQ multiplex PCR reads into MiXCR, producing one record per CDR3 protein. The data contain 95,000 to 150,000 distinct CDR3 sequences, roughly 94% of them singletons. The sequenced sample consisted of CD8+ T cells from PBMCs. The receptors come from a human donor with Susac syndrome.

This chain joins TRBV29-1 and TRBJ2-7; 9 bases map to TRBD1. Germline V lookup: CDR1 SQVTM, CDR2 ANQGSEA. Trimming cost V 1 base and J 3 bases; bases outside gene matches: 4. CDR3 length: 14 residues. The CDR3 DNA sequence: TGCAGCGTTGAAGGGAGGACAGGGGACTACGAGCAGTACTTC. Translation gives CSVEGRTGDYEQYF.

The chain recombines TRBV19 with TRBJ1-1; no clear D. The germline CDR1 and CDR2 sequences are LNHDA and SQIVND (reference sequence). The CDR3 extends over 12 amino acids. The germline V and J ends were trimmed by 5 bases and 0 bases, with 4 bases remaining between them. CDR3 in amino acids: CASSYLNTEAFF. The CDR3 DNA reads TGTGCCAGTAGTTATTTGAACACTGAAGCTTTCTTT.

The V and J genes are TRBV29-1 and TRBJ2-2; perhaps D is TRBD1 or TRBD2 (6 bases each). Trimming shortened V by 5 bases and J by 7 bases, and 20 bases separated the two germline ends. Looked up from germline, CDR1 is SQVTM and CDR2 is ANQGSEA. The CDR3 totals 15 residues. CDR3 nucleotides: TGCAGCGTTCTGAAGAGGGGGGACTCACACGGGGAGCTGTTTTTT. Translated, it gives CSVLKRGDSHGELFF.

CDR3: CASSPTVSSYEQYF. CDR3 sequence (DNA): TGTGCCAGTAGTCCTACAGTAAGCTCCTACGAGCAGTACTTC. The chain has TRBV19 and TRBJ2-7; D is undetermined. The CDR3 length is 14 residues. CDR1 is LNHDA and CDR2 is SQIVND in the germline V gene (reference sequence). V was clipped by 5 bases and J by 0 bases, with 11 bases between them.

The rearrangement uses TRBV20-1 and TRBJ2-5; D unresolved. The CDR3 consists of 14 residues. Trimming stripped 7 bases from V and 2 bases from J, with 17 bases between. The germline CDR1 and CDR2 sequences are DFQATT and SNEGSKA (reference sequence). The CDR3 sequence is CSGRFPVEQETQYF. DNA for the CDR3: TGCAGTGGAAGGTTCCCGGTGGAGCAAGAGACCCAGTACTTC.

This clonotype was found a few times. The V gene is TRBV9, the J gene TRBJ1-1; D call uncertain. Germline V CDR1 and CDR2: SGDLS, YYNGEE. The CDR3 sequence is 14 residues long. Trimming pared 0 bases from V and 6 bases from J, leaving 12 bases between. CDR3 in DNA: TGTGCCAGCAGCGTAGGCGGTCTCGGGGCTGAAGCTTTCTTT. Translating gives CASSVGGLGAEAFF.

The rearrangement links TRBV11-2 to TRBJ1-2; 7 nucleotides align to TRBD1. The CDR3 has 21 amino acids. From germline, CDR1 is SGHAT and CDR2 FQNNGV. With V trimmed by 5 bases and J by 8 bases, 32 bases remained unmatched. The CDR3 protein is CASSPRDRDYVRTPLTAGYTF. CDR3 coding DNA: TGTGCCAGCAGCCCCCGGGACAGAGACTATGTCCGTACTCCGTTGACGGCGGGCTACACCTTC.

CDR3 residues: CASSLAIDTQYF. Written as DNA, the CDR3 is TGTGCCAGCAGTTTAGCCATAGATACGCAGTATTTT. The chain links TRBV12-3 or TRBV12-4 to TRBJ2-3; D gene uncertain. V lost 0 bases to trimming and J lost 5 bases, with 3 bases between them. CDR3 length: 12 amino acids.

This chain links TRBV29-1 with TRBJ2-7; possibly TRBD2 for D (6 bases). Per germline, CDR1 SQVTM and CDR2 ANQGSEA. CDR3 length: 13 amino acids. The V gene lost 4 bases and the J gene lost 5 bases, with 15 bases spanning the gap. The CDR3 reads CSVVGREDNEQYF. The CDR3 nucleotides are TGCAGCGTTGTAGGCAGGGAGGATAACGAGCAGTACTTC.

This chain links TRBV13 with TRBJ2-2, with TRBD1 identical over 9 bases. The junction had 6 bases not matched to a gene; V was cut back by 2 bases and J by 5 bases. The CDR3 is 16 residues long. From germline, CDR1 is PRHDT and CDR2 FYEKMQ (reference sequence). CDR3 nucleotides: TGTGCCAGCAGCTTATCGGACAGGGGAATTACCGGGGAGCTGTTTTTT. Translation: CASSLSDRGITGELFF.

This clonotype appeared a single time. The chain is built from TRBV5-6 and TRBJ2-6; 8 bases are shared with TRBD1. Germline V gene data show CDR1 as SGHDT and CDR2 as YYEEEE. V gave up 4 bases and J gave up 0 bases; unmatched junction bases: 9. The CDR3 loop spans 18 amino acids. CDR3 bases: TGTGCCAGCAGCCCCAGGGGGCGGCGGAGCTCTGGGGCCAACGTCCTGACTTTC. It specifies CASSPRGRRSSGANVLTF.

The V gene is TRBV5-1, the J gene TRBJ2-1; 7 positions match TRBD1. Germline CDR1 SGHRS, CDR2 YFSETQ. CDR3 size: 16 residues. V gave up 2 bases and J gave up 2 bases; unmatched junction bases: 7. CDR3 residues: CASSLQGPGTYNEQFF. The CDR3 region has the DNA TGCGCCAGCAGCTTACAGGGGCCCGGGACCTACAATGAGCAGTTCTTC.

The chain combines TRBV13 with TRBJ1-2; D is possibly TRBD1 (5 bases). V was clipped by 1 base and J by 8 bases, with 14 bases between them. From germline, CDR1 is PRHDT and CDR2 FYEKMQ (reference sequence). This CDR3 is built from 14 residues. Here the CDR3 DNA reads TGTGCCAGCAGCTTAGTCTCGGGGGTGTTAGGCTACACCTTC. Amino acids: CASSLVSGVLGYTF. The full variable domain, rest sourced from reference TRBV13 and TRBJ1-2, is AAGVIQSPRHLIKEKRETATLKCYPIPRHDTVYWYQQGPGQDPQFLISFYEKMQSDKGSIPDRFSAQQFSDYHSELNMSSLELGDSALYFCASSLVSGVLGYTFGSGTRLTVV.

CDR3 sequence (DNA): TGTGCCAGCAGCTTATTTCCAGGGAGAAACGCCTACGAGCAGTACTTC. This gives the protein CASSLFPGRNAYEQYF. The chain employs TRBV11-2 and TRBJ2-7, with D possibly called TRBD1 or TRBD2 (5 bases each). The germline CDR1 and CDR2 sequences are SGHAT and FQNNGV. The CDR3 has 16 residues. Trimming took off 2 bases at V and 2 bases at J, with 16 bases between the two ends.

Here the CDR3 reads CASSQAGGPPDTQYF. In DNA, the CDR3 is TGTGCCAGCAGCCAAGCGGGGGGTCCCCCAGATACGCAGTATTTT. The chain employs TRBV3-1 and TRBJ2-3; 7 bases are shared with TRBD2. The CDR3 is 15 residues long. Trimming at V came to 1 base and at J to 4 bases, leaving 5 bases not matched to a gene. Germline V lookup: CDR1 LGHDT, CDR2 YNNKEL (reference sequence).

This chain joins TRBV24-1 and TRBJ2-1; 10 nucleotides line up with TRBD2. The germline V gene encodes CDR1 KGHDR and CDR2 SFDVKD. The trim removed 4 bases at V and 5 bases at J, leaving 7 bases unmatched. The CDR3 has 16 amino acids. CDR3 region: CATSDPSGGDHNEQFF. CDR3 in DNA: TGTGCCACCAGTGACCCCAGCGGGGGGGACCACAATGAGCAGTTCTTC.

This clonotype turned up a few times. The rearrangement uses TRBV11-2 and TRBJ2-7; D is ambiguous. The ends were cut back, 5 bases at V and 3 bases at J, with 8 bases in the middle. Germline CDR1 SGHAT, CDR2 FQNNGV. The CDR3 has 12 residues. CDR3 protein: CASSGNSYEQYF. The CDR3 DNA follows: TGTGCCAGCAGCGGCAACAGCTACGAGCAGTACTTC.

This chain links TRBV11-2 with TRBJ2-1, with 9 bases fitting TRBD2. Trimming removed 4 bases from V and 16 bases from J; junction bases left unmatched: 17. This CDR3 comprises 15 residues. Germline V lookup: CDR1 SGHAT, CDR2 FQNNGV. CDR3 amino acids: CASSSSRHQAGGGFF. CDR3 nucleotide sequence: TGTGCCAGCAGCTCATCCCGTCACCAAGCGGGGGGAGGATTCTTC.

The J gene is TRBJ2-7, the V gene TRBV18; 8 nucleotides match TRBD1. Germline CDR1 is KGHSH and CDR2 is LQKENI. V gave up 3 bases and J gave up 6 bases; unmatched junction bases: 1. The CDR3 totals 12 residues. The CDR3 nucleotides are TGTGCCAGCTCACCGGACAGGGTCGAGCAGTACTTC. It translates to CASSPDRVEQYF. The whole variable domain, filled in from reference TRBV18 and TRBJ2-7, reads NAGVMQNPRHLVRRRGQEARLRCSPMKGHSHVYWYRQLPEEGLKFMVYLQKENIIDESGMPKERFSAEFPKEGPSILRIQQVVRGDSAAYFCASSPDRVEQYFGPGTRLTVT.

The chain recombines TRBV25-1 with TRBJ2-1; the D gene is possibly TRBD2 (5 bases). Germline V CDR1 and CDR2: MGHDK, SYGVNS. V gave up 6 bases and J gave up 7 bases, with 13 bases separating them. The CDR3 is made up of 13 amino acids. CDR3 protein: CASSRGRTNEQFF. CDR3 coding DNA: TGTGCCAGCAGCAGAGGTAGGACTAATGAGCAGTTCTTC.

The V gene is TRBV29-1, the J gene TRBJ2-1, with D uncertain. The V and J ends lost 2 bases and 10 bases respectively, with 6 bases between them. This CDR3 has 10 amino acids. Germline values: CDR1 SQVTM, CDR2 ANQGSEA. In DNA, the CDR3 is TGCAGCGTTGAATTCCAAGAGCAGTTCTTC. Translation gives CSVEFQEQFF.

In DNA form, the CDR3 reads TGTGCCTGGGATGACCGGGGGGCAGATACGCAGTATTTT. Protein product: CAWDDRGADTQYF. V is TRBV30 and J is TRBJ2-3, with 7 nucleotides matching TRBD2. The CDR3 spans 13 residues. CDR1 is GTSNPN and CDR2 is SVGIG in the germline V gene (reference sequence). V lost 5 bases and J lost 4; bases outside the gene matches: 6.

V is TRBV30 and J is TRBJ2-7; possible D gene TRBD1, 6 bases. This CDR3 spans 11 amino acids. CDR1 is GTSNPN and CDR2 is SVGIG in the germline V gene (reference sequence). V lost 4 bases to trimming and J lost 6 bases, with 10 bases between them. For the CDR3, the DNA is TGTGCCTGGACCACAGGGTTCGAGCAGTACTTC. Translating it yields CAWTTGFEQYF.

This chain connects TRBV13 to TRBJ2-2; TRBD1 aligns across 10 bases. The germline V gene encodes CDR1 PRHDT and CDR2 FYEKMQ (reference sequence). The CDR3 loop spans 17 amino acids. The V segment lost 5 bases and the J segment 2 bases; nucleotides outside the gene matches: 8. Here the CDR3 reads CASSAVRDRGNTGELFF. CDR3 sequence (DNA): TGTGCCAGCAGCGCAGTGCGGGACAGGGGCAACACCGGGGAGCTGTTTTTT.

This clonotype was detected only once. The rearrangement uses TRBV27 and TRBJ2-1; TRBD1 might be the D (7 bases). The CDR3 extends over 13 amino acids. V shed 3 bases and J shed 8 bases, with 11 bases lying between them. Germline V gene lookup returns CDR1 MNHEY and CDR2 SMNVEV (reference sequence). The CDR3 loop is CASSFRGADEQFF. DNA for the CDR3: TGTGCCAGCAGTTTCAGGGGGGCAGATGAGCAGTTCTTC.